This T cell receptor beta chain was found in a study of T cell repertoires in cytomegalovirus infection. The wider study: Public TCR beta signatures provided an indication of both CMV infection and a matching HLA type. The study's findings and limits: There were HLA-C-restricted CMV-specific TCR beta clonotypes dominating the ex vivo response. The cumulative frequency of public TCR beta families identified carriers of CMV plus the relevant HLA.

The table lists this clonotype with many counts. Its target is unknown. MiXCR, run by TCRdb on the reads, gives a single entry per CDR3 protein. This sample has about 310,000 distinct CDR3 sequences, with about a tenth found just once. The V gene's germline CDR1 is LNHNV and CDR2 YYDKDF (reference sequence). The trim removed 0 bases at V and 8 bases at J, leaving 9 bases unmatched. This CDR3 is built from 15 residues. This clonotype was obtained from a human donor in good health (CMV status not recorded). Some clones in this sample may be carry-over from other donors' samples. V gene TRBV15 combines with J gene TRBJ2-7; 8 bases fit TRBD2. Sequencing was carried out using PBMCs. The CDR3 sequence is CATSREGAGADKQYF. CDR3 nucleotide sequence: TGTGCCACCAGCAGAGAGGGAGCGGGGGCAGACAAGCAGTACTTC.